Presented here are 17 T cell receptor beta chains from one specimen sequenced in a study of cytotoxic CD8 clonotypes in ibrutinib-treated CLL. Method: immunoSEQ multiplex PCR; TCRdb's copy keeps in-frame clones and lacks some. The sample includes some 58,000 clones, around 68% seen only once; the top ten take around 43%. The material sequenced was PBMCs, taken after 12 months of ibrutinib treatment. The receptors originated from a human donor with chronic lymphocytic leukemia.

Regarding this clone: The sample carries other DNA sequences with the same CDR3. The V call is TRBV7-9, the J call TRBJ2-5, with D perhaps assigned TRBD1 or TRBD2 (6 bases each). Trimming took 3 bases from V and 5 from J, leaving 13 bases between them. Germline V CDR1 and CDR2: SEHNR, FQNEAQ (reference sequence). The CDR3 extends over 14 amino acids. The CDR3 nucleotides are TGTGCCAGCAGCTTCCCGGGGGCCGGTGAGACCCAGTACTTC. As protein: CASSFPGAGETQYF.

The chain uses TRBV9 and TRBJ2-1, with a weak D call TRBD1 (5 bases). This CDR3 region has 14 residues. Germline V gene lookup returns CDR1 SGDLS and CDR2 YYNGEE. Trimming shortened V by 2 bases and J by 9 bases, and 15 bases separated the two germline ends. The CDR3 loop is CASSVGHVRSEQFF. The CDR3 region has the DNA TGTGCCAGCAGCGTCGGACACGTCCGATCTGAGCAGTTCTTC. Full variable domain (rest looked up from reference TRBV9 and TRBJ2-1): DSGVTQTPKHLITATGQRVTLRCSPRSGDLSVYWYQQSLDQGLQFLIQYYNGEERAKGNILERFSAQQFPDLHSELNLSSLELGDSALYFCASSVGHVRSEQFFGPGTRLTVL.

The V call is TRBV7-2, the J call TRBJ2-1; D is unclear. Trimming pared 1 base from V and 11 bases from J, leaving 15 bases between. There are 14 residues in the CDR3. Germline V gene data show CDR1 as SGHTA and CDR2 as FQGNSA. This CDR3 reads CASSLETVRSQQFF. Here the CDR3 DNA reads TGTGCCAGCAGCTTAGAAACGGTGCGTTCTCAGCAGTTCTTC.

This clone occurred a few times. The chain recombines TRBV19 with TRBJ2-2; 7 bases match TRBD1. The germline V gene has CDR1 LNHDA and CDR2 SQIVND (reference sequence). The CDR3 is 13 amino acids. The V segment lost 6 bases and the J segment 9 bases; nucleotides outside the gene matches: 7. The CDR3 nucleotides are TGTGCCAGTAGCCAGAGGGGGCTAAGGGAGCTGTTTTTT. This sequence encodes CASSQRGLRELFF. The variable domain in full, with the rest retrieved from reference TRBV19 and TRBJ2-2, is DGGITQSPKYLFRKEGQNVTLSCEQNLNHDAMYWYRQDPGQGLRLIYYSQIVNDFQKGDIAEGYSVSREKKESFPLTVTSAQKNPTAFYLCASSQRGLRELFFGEGSRLTVL.

This sequence joins TRBV19 and TRBJ2-1; a possible D gene is TRBD1 (6 bases). The CDR3 is 17 residues long. Germline lookup yields CDR1 LNHDA and CDR2 SQIVND (reference sequence). Between the trimmed V and J ends, which lost 5 bases and 0 bases, there was a span of 17 bases. This CDR3 reads CASSRSRQANSYNEQFF. The CDR3 nucleotides are TGTGCCAGTAGTCGATCTAGACAGGCGAACTCCTACAATGAGCAGTTCTTC.

The V gene is TRBV19, the J gene TRBJ1-5, with D hard to call. The CDR3 has 14 residues. Germline V gives CDR1 LNHDA, CDR2 SQIVND (reference sequence). Trimming pared 6 bases from V and 11 bases from J, leaving 20 bases between. CDR3 protein: CASRGRWEEGSQHF. The CDR3 DNA follows: TGTGCCAGTAGGGGCCGGTGGGAAGAAGGGTCCCAGCATTTT. The full variable domain, rest sourced from reference TRBV19 and TRBJ1-5, is DGGITQSPKYLFRKEGQNVTLSCEQNLNHDAMYWYRQDPGQGLRLIYYSQIVNDFQKGDIAEGYSVSREKKESFPLTVTSAQKNPTAFYLCASRGRWEEGSQHFGDGTRLSIL.

The chain is built from TRBV28 and TRBJ1-5; maybe TRBD1 (5 bases). Trimming stripped 4 bases from V and 7 bases from J, with 11 bases between. The CDR3 spans 13 residues. Germline CDR1 is MDHEN and CDR2 is SYDVKM. CDR3 DNA sequence: TGTGCCAGCAGTTCCCCAGGGAACCAGCCCCAGCATTTT. Amino acids: CASSSPGNQPQHF.

The chain is built from TRBV5-1 and TRBJ2-1, with D possibly being TRBD1 (6 bases). With 2 bases removed from V and 3 bases from J, the gap between germline ends came to 15 bases. The CDR3 loop spans 16 amino acids. The germline CDR1 and CDR2 sequences are SGHRS and YFSETQ. The CDR3, as DNA: TGCGCCAGCAGCTTAGCTACAGGGACGGGCTACAATGAGCAGTTCTTC. Its translation: CASSLATGTGYNEQFF.

The rearrangement uses TRBV7-3 and TRBJ2-5; no clear D. Germline V gene lookup returns CDR1 SGHTA and CDR2 FQGTGA. Trimming pared 4 bases from V and 5 bases from J, leaving 11 bases between. The CDR3 runs 13 residues. In nucleotides, the CDR3 is TGTGCCAGCAGCTCACAAGGGCGCGAGACCCAGTACTTC. Residues: CASSSQGRETQYF.

V usage is TRBV2 and J usage is TRBJ1-5, with TRBD1 matching over 12 bases. Trimming cost V 10 bases and J 4 bases; bases outside gene matches: 11. The CDR3 totals 16 residues. CDR1 SNHLY and CDR2 FYNNEI come from the germline V gene. The CDR3 DNA is TGTGCCACACAGAGGGGACAGGGGGCAGGGAATCAGCCCCAGCATTTT. This encodes CATQRGQGAGNQPQHF. Together with reference TRBV2 and TRBJ1-5, the CDR3 gives the full variable domain: EPEVTQTPSHQVTQMGQEVILRCVPISNHLYFYWYRQILGQKVEFLVSFYNNEISEKSEIFDDQFSVERPDGSNFTLKIRSTKLEDSAMYFCATQRGQGAGNQPQHFGDGTRLSIL.

The rearrangement joins TRBV14 to TRBJ2-6; D uncertain. The V gene's germline CDR1 is SGHDN and CDR2 FVKESK. CDR3 length: 14 residues. Trimming took off 7 bases at V and 0 bases at J, with 7 bases between the two ends. The CDR3 protein is CASKSSSGANVLTF. The CDR3 region has the DNA TGTGCCAGCAAAAGCTCCTCTGGGGCCAACGTCCTGACTTTC.

This clone was seen once. V gene TRBV28 combines with J gene TRBJ1-2; D call uncertain. CDR3 size: 14 residues. V lost 3 bases, J lost 4 bases, and 12 bases lay in between. The germline V gene encodes CDR1 MDHEN and CDR2 SYDVKM. The CDR3 bases are TGTGCCAGCAGTTTGGGCCGGCAGGTCTATGGCTACACCTTC. Amino acid sequence: CASSLGRQVYGYTF.

The CDR3 DNA reads TGTGCCAGCAGTTGGACTAGCGGGAGATCCGAGCAGTACTTC. It translates to CASSWTSGRSEQYF. The J gene is TRBJ2-7, the V gene TRBV28, with TRBD2 matching over 13 bases. Germline CDR1 reads MDHEN; CDR2 reads SYDVKM. The junction had 3 bases not matched to a gene; V was cut back by 4 bases and J by 6 bases. This CDR3 comprises 14 residues.

This chain connects TRBV2 to TRBJ1-4, with D possibly matching TRBD1 (5 bases). Trimming shortened V by 6 bases and J by 10 bases, and 21 bases separated the two germline ends. This CDR3 contains 15 residues. Looked up from germline, CDR1 is SNHLY and CDR2 is FYNNEI. The CDR3 region has the DNA TGTGCCAGCAGAGCTTTGGGGGATGCAATCGGAAAACTGTTTTTT. Translation: CASRALGDAIGKLFF.

The rearrangement joins TRBV15 to TRBJ1-2, with a weak D call TRBD1 (5 bases). V shed 0 bases and J shed 10 bases, with 9 bases lying between them. Germline loops: CDR1 LNHNV, CDR2 YYDKDF (reference sequence). CDR3 length: 12 amino acids. The CDR3 sequence: CATSRDQGAYTF. CDR3 nucleotide sequence: TGTGCCACCAGCAGAGATCAAGGGGCCTACACCTTC.

This chain uses TRBV5-4 with TRBJ2-5, with D unclear. CDR3 length equals 17 residues. The germline gives CDR1 SGHNT, CDR2 YYREEE (reference sequence). Trimming left V 0 bases short and J 2 bases short, with 17 bases between. The CDR3 here is CASSLGTLSSRQETQYF. The CDR3 DNA reads as TGTGCCAGCAGCTTGGGGACCCTAAGCTCTAGACAAGAGACCCAGTACTTC.

The chain employs TRBV2 and TRBJ2-3; 12 positions agree with TRBD2. V was clipped by 6 bases and J by 4 bases; unmatched bases: 2. Germline V CDR1 and CDR2: SNHLY, FYNNEI. CDR3 length: 14 residues. In nucleotides, the CDR3 is TGTGCCAGCAGGACTAGCGGGAGATCAGATACGCAGTATTTT. Translation gives CASRTSGRSDTQYF. The full variable domain, completed using reference TRBV2 and TRBJ2-3, is EPEVTQTPSHQVTQMGQEVILRCVPISNHLYFYWYRQILGQKVEFLVSFYNNEISEKSEIFDDQFSVERPDGSNFTLKIRSTKLEDSAMYFCASRTSGRSDTQYFGPGTRLTVL.